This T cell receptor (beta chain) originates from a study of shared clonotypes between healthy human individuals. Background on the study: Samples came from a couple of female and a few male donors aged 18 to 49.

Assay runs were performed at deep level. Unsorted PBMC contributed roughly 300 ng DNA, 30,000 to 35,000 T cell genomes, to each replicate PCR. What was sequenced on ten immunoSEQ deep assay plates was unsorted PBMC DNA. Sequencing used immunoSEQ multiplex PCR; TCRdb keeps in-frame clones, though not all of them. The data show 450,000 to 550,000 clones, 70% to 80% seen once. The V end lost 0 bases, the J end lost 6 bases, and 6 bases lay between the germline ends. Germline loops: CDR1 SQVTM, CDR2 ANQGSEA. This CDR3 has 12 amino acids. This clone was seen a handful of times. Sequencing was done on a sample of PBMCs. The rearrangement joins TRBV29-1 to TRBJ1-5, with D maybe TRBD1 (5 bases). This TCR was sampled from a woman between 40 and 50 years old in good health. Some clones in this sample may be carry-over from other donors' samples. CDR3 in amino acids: CSVEEGGQPQHF. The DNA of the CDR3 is TGCAGCGTTGAAGAGGGGGGTCAGCCCCAGCATTTT.